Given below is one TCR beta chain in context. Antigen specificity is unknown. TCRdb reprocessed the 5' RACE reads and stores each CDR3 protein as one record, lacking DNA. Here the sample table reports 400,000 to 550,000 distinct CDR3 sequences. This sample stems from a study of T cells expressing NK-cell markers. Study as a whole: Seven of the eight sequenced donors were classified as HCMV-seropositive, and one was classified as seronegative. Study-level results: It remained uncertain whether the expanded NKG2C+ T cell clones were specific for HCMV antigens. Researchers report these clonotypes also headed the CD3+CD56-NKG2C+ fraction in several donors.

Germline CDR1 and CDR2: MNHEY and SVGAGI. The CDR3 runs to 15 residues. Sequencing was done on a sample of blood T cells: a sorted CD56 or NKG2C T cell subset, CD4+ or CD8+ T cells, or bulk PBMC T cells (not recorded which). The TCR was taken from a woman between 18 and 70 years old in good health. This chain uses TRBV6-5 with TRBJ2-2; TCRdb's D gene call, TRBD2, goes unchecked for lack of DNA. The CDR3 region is CASSYSGELSGELFF.